These T cell receptor beta chains were read from a single sample in a study of radiotherapy plus CTLA-4 blockade in lung cancer. The data were produced by immunoSEQ multiplex PCR, yet TCRdb's version contains in-frame clones alone and is incomplete. The top ten clones hold approximately 3.6% of a sample with some 23,000 clones, over 70% of them seen once. The sequencing used peripheral blood, collected from a patient treated with radiotherapy plus ipilimumab. These receptors originate from a human donor with non-small cell lung cancer who had stable disease on radiotherapy plus ipilimumab. Each CDR3 is given with its conserved first and last residue. D genes are given only for firm matches. A clone size is listed for some rows: how often the clone was seen (once, few, many), or a class if it is expanded.

d_call: .
clone_size: once
j_call: TRBJ1-6
v_call: TRBV28
cdr3_nt: TGTGCCACCTCTGAGAGGGGAGGGAATAATTCACCCCTCCACTTT
cdr3_aa: CATSERGGNNSPLHF

d_call: .
clone_size: .
j_call: TRBJ2-7
v_call: TRBV27
cdr3_nt: TGTGCCAGCAGTGCCTGCCAACAGGTGGGAGCGTACGAGCAGTACTTC
cdr3_aa: CASSACQQVGAYEQYF

d_call: TRBD2
clone_size: .
j_call: TRBJ2-4
v_call: TRBV4-2
cdr3_nt: TGTGCCAGCAGCCAAGTAGAGGGGACTAGCGGGAGGCCGGGTGGGACCAAAAACATTCAGTACTTC
cdr3_aa: CASSQVEGTSGRPGGTKNIQYF

d_call: .
clone_size: .
j_call: TRBJ2-2
v_call: TRBV9
cdr3_nt: TGTGCCAGCAGCGTAGCTCGCGGGGGCGCCGGGGAGCTGTTTTTT
cdr3_aa: CASSVARGGAGELFF

d_call: .
clone_size: .
j_call: TRBJ2-3
v_call: TRBV7-9
cdr3_nt: TGTGCCAGCAGCTTATCCGGACGAACAGATACGCAGTATTTT
cdr3_aa: CASSLSGRTDTQYF

d_call: TRBD2
clone_size: .
j_call: TRBJ2-1
v_call: TRBV5-5
cdr3_nt: TGTGCCAGCAGCTCGGGACTAGCGGGAGCCTTCAATGAGCAGTTCTTC
cdr3_aa: CASSSGLAGAFNEQFF

d_call: TRBD2
clone_size: .
j_call: TRBJ2-3
v_call: TRBV7-9
cdr3_nt: TGTGCCAGCAGCTTAGAGGGACTAAGCACAGATACGCAGTATTTT
cdr3_aa: CASSLEGLSTDTQYF

d_call: .
clone_size: few
j_call: TRBJ2-1
v_call: TRBV28
cdr3_nt: TGTGCCAGCAGTTTTCTGAGCGGAACCTACAATGAGCAGTTCTTC
cdr3_aa: CASSFLSGTYNEQFF

d_call: TRBD2
clone_size: .
j_call: TRBJ2-1
v_call: TRBV27
cdr3_nt: TGTGCCAGCAATCAACTTAAGACTAGCGCATACAATGAGCAGTTCTTC
cdr3_aa: CASNQLKTSAYNEQFF

d_call: TRBD1
clone_size: .
j_call: TRBJ2-5
v_call: TRBV11-2
cdr3_nt: TGTGCCAGCAGCACCGGGACAGGGAAGGAAGAGACCCAGTACTTC
cdr3_aa: CASSTGTGKEETQYF

d_call: .
clone_size: few
j_call: TRBJ2-3
v_call: TRBV11-3
cdr3_nt: TGTGCCAGCAGCTTAGTATCCCGACTAGGAGAGGATACGCAGTATTTT
cdr3_aa: CASSLVSRLGEDTQYF

d_call: TRBD2
clone_size: .
j_call: TRBJ2-1
v_call: TRBV7-8
cdr3_nt: TGTGCCAGCAGCTTCTCCCTACGGGGGGAAGGAAAGTACAATGAGCAGTTCTTC
cdr3_aa: CASSFSLRGEGKYNEQFF